These 31 T cell receptor beta chains came from one sample sequenced in a study of post-analysis software for immune sequencing data. Findings and limits, study-wide: Relative to controls, patients had about 5 TRBV segments at higher frequency, with TRBV5-6, TRBV5-1 and TRBV20-1 among these.

Libraries were made from TCR beta cDNA, and they carried unique molecular identifiers. Each CDR3 protein gets one entry after TCRdb re-called the PCR reads with MiXCR. The data show about 540,000 distinct CDR3 sequences, with about a third seen just once and 4.5% to 7.5% held by the top ten. For these receptors, no antigen is known. The sample consisted of blood. The source is a girl aged 2 to 17 with multiple sclerosis.

This chain's CDR3 is CASSKRPDRAYPGQFF. The CDR3 nucleotides are TGTGCCAGCAGCAAACGCCCGGACAGGGCCTACCCTGGGCAGTTCTTC. J is TRBJ2-1 and V is TRBV21-1; no DNA check was done on the table's D call, TRBD1. TRBV21-1 is a pseudogene locus. The CDR3 is made up of 16 amino acids.

V gene TRBV4-1 combines with J gene TRBJ1-2; tentatively, D is TRBD1 (6 bases). V gave up 0 bases and J gave up 4 bases, with 21 bases separating them. The CDR3 is made up of 18 amino acids. Germline V CDR1 and CDR2: MGHRA, YSYEKL. In nucleotides, the CDR3 is TGCGCCAGCAGCCAAGATACGGGCCCCGGGACAATGGGCTATGGCTACACCTTC. Amino acids: CASSQDTGPGTMGYGYTF.

The chain recombines TRBV7-6 with TRBJ1-5, with unresolved D. This CDR3 is built from 15 residues. The V end lost 5 bases, the J end lost 3 bases, and 14 bases lay between the germline ends. CDR1 is SGHVS, CDR2 FNYEAQ, per germline. CDR3 bases: TGTGCCAGCAGCCGGCGGGCAGAAATCAATCAGCCCCAGCATTTT. Translating it yields CASSRRAEINQPQHF.

The chain has TRBV20-1 and TRBJ1-1; D is uncertain. Trimming left V 0 bases short and J 8 bases short, with 13 bases between. Germline V gene sequence: CDR1 DFQATT, CDR2 SNEGSKA (reference sequence). The CDR3 has 13 amino acids. CDR3 in amino acids: CSARDQVALEAFF. For the CDR3, the DNA is TGCAGTGCTAGAGATCAGGTGGCGTTAGAAGCTTTCTTT.

The rearrangement uses TRBV7-3 and TRBJ2-2, with D perhaps matching TRBD1 (6 bases). The ends were cut back, 4 bases at V and 5 bases at J, with 11 bases in the middle. Germline CDR1 reads SGHTA; CDR2 reads FQGTGA. This CDR3 has 14 amino acids. DNA for the CDR3: TGTGCCAGCAGCTCTGATAGGGGGACCGGGGAGCTGTTTTTT. Its translation: CASSSDRGTGELFF.

The V gene is TRBV21-1, the J gene TRBJ2-4; the table's D call TRBD1 went unverified against the DNA. TRBV21-1 is marked as a pseudogene. The CDR3 is 14 residues long. In nucleotides, the CDR3 is TGCTCCCGGGACAGGGTTCGAGCCAAAAACATTCAGTACTTC. This translates into CSRDRVRAKNIQYF.

There are many counts of this clonotype. The rearrangement joins TRBV20-1 to TRBJ2-7; tentatively, D is TRBD2 (6 bases). The germline V and J ends were trimmed by 6 bases and 5 bases, with 20 bases remaining between them. The germline CDR1 and CDR2 sequences are DFQATT and SNEGSKA (reference sequence). The length of the CDR3 is 14 residues. The CDR3 reads CSASLLARIDEQYF. CDR3 nucleotides: TGCAGTGCCTCCTTACTAGCCCGAATTGACGAGCAGTACTTC.

In its sample, this clonotype was seen a few times. The J gene is TRBJ2-7, the V gene TRBV27; 11 bases line up with TRBD1. CDR3 length equals 15 residues. V was pared by 6 bases and J by 2 bases, with 6 bases of the junction left unmatched. In germline, CDR1 is MNHEY, CDR2 SMNVEV (reference sequence). CDR3 in DNA: TGTGCCAGCAGGATGGGGACAGGGGGAACCTACGAGCAGTACTTC. Its translation is CASRMGTGGTYEQYF.

The V gene is TRBV5-6, the J gene TRBJ2-1; the D is unclear. Trimming stripped 0 bases from V and 6 bases from J, with 10 bases between. The CDR3 sequence is 14 residues long. The germline V gene encodes CDR1 SGHDT and CDR2 YYEEEE. DNA for the CDR3: TGTGCCAGCAGCTTGGATTCGGTTTTCAATGAGCAGTTCTTC. Its protein product is CASSLDSVFNEQFF.

This clonotype occurred a few times. V and J are TRBV7-9 and TRBJ2-5; 7 bases align to TRBD2. The CDR3 extends over 16 amino acids. Germline assignment: CDR1 SEHNR and CDR2 FQNEAQ (reference sequence). Losses at the gene ends were 1 base for V and 5 bases for J; bases not matched to a gene: 10. CDR3 in amino acids: CASSLGSSGPIETQYF. The CDR3 DNA is TGTGCCAGCAGCTTAGGTTCTAGCGGACCGATCGAGACCCAGTACTTC.

This chain connects TRBV7-6 to TRBJ2-5; no reliable D call. The V end was cut by 2 bases, the J end by 4 bases, with 8 bases between. Germline-derived CDR1 and CDR2 are SGHVS and FNYEAQ. CDR3 size: 13 residues. CDR3 sequence (DNA): TGTGCCAGCAGCTTAAATGCGGCAGAGACCCAGTACTTC. Translating gives CASSLNAAETQYF. Drawing the rest from reference TRBV7-6 and TRBJ2-5, the complete variable domain is GAGVSQSPRYKVTKRGQDVALRCDPISGHVSLYWYRQALGQGPEFLTYFNYEAQQDKSGLPNDRFSAERPEGSISTLTIQRTEQRDSAMYRCASSLNAAETQYFGPGTRLLVL.

This clonotype has ten or more counts. The chain joins TRBV9 to TRBJ2-3; a possible D gene is TRBD2 (5 bases). The length of the CDR3 is 14 residues. The germline gives CDR1 SGDLS, CDR2 YYNGEE. V was shortened by 0 bases and J by 3 bases, with 8 bases between the two germline ends. In DNA, the CDR3 is TGTGCCAGCAGCGTAGGCCCGGGAACAGATACGCAGTATTTT. Translation: CASSVGPGTDTQYF.

This clonotype was seen more than once but under ten times. The chain employs TRBV6-5 and TRBJ2-5; 7 positions agree with TRBD2. V gave up 8 bases and J gave up 3 bases; unmatched junction bases: 12. Germline V gene data show CDR1 as MNHEY and CDR2 as SVGAGI. This CDR3 has 15 residues. The chain's CDR3 is CASSRQTSREETQYF. CDR3 DNA sequence: TGTGCCAGCTCCCGCCAGACTAGCAGAGAAGAGACCCAGTACTTC.

V and J are TRBV20-1 and TRBJ2-2, with D possibly being TRBD1 or TRBD2 (5 bases each). Per germline, CDR1 DFQATT and CDR2 SNEGSKA (reference sequence). The CDR3 totals 14 residues. Deletions cut 6 bases from V and 3 bases from J, with 14 bases between. Here the CDR3 reads CSATGRLDTGELFF. DNA of the CDR3: TGCAGTGCAACGGGACGGTTAGACACCGGGGAGCTGTTTTTT.

In its sample, this clonotype was seen a few times. The CDR3 is CASSFDRGYTF. In DNA form, the CDR3 reads TGTGCCAGCAGCTTTGACAGGGGCTACACCTTC. This sequence joins TRBV7-9 and TRBJ1-2, with D possibly TRBD1 on 6 matching bases. CDR1 is SEHNR, CDR2 FQNEAQ, per germline (reference sequence). CDR3 size: 11 residues. Trimming took 3 bases from V and 8 from J, leaving 7 bases between them. Looking up the rest from reference TRBV7-9 and TRBJ1-2 gives the full variable domain: DTGVSQNPRHKITKRGQNVTFRCDPISEHNRLYWYRQTLGQGPEFLTYFQNEAQLEKSRLLSDRFSAERPKGSFSTLEIQRTEQGDSAMYLCASSFDRGYTFGSGTRLTVV.

CDR3 region: CSAGGGFGVGRPQHF. For the CDR3, the DNA is TGCAGTGCCGGGGGCGGATTTGGGGTTGGTAGGCCCCAGCATTTT. The genes are TRBV20-1 and TRBJ1-5, with D possibly being TRBD1 (6 bases). Germline assignment: CDR1 DFQATT and CDR2 SNEGSKA (reference sequence). The germline V and J ends were trimmed by 6 bases and 9 bases, with 24 bases remaining between them. CDR3 length equals 15 residues.

A remark on this clonotype: This may be a read error: a much more frequent sequence differs by one nucleotide. This chain joins TRBV7-9 and TRBJ2-7, with D possibly TRBD1 on 8 matching bases. From germline, CDR1 is SEHNR and CDR2 FQNEAQ (reference sequence). The CDR3 is 13 residues long. CDR3: CASSLDRDYEEYF. The CDR3 nucleotides read TGTGCCAGCAGCTTGGACAGGGACTACGAGGAGTACTTC.

This clonotype was observed at least ten times. J is TRBJ2-7 and V is TRBV12-3 or TRBV12-4; maybe TRBD1 (6 bases). CDR3 size: 14 residues. V lost 4 bases and J lost 3, with 13 bases in between. CDR3 in DNA: TGTGCCAGCAGTTCCTTGGACAGCCTCTACGAGCAGTACTTC. It specifies CASSSLDSLYEQYF.

In the case of this clonotype: One junction end does not reproduce the germline sequence, and a read error may be involved. The rearrangement links TRBV9 to TRBJ2-1; no reliable D call. CDR3 length: 14 residues. Per the germline V gene, CDR1 is SGDLS and CDR2 is YYNGEE. CDR3 protein: CASSVTGSYDEQFF. The CDR3 DNA sequence: TGTGCCAGCAGCGTTACCGGCTCCTACGATGAGCAGTTCTTC. The full variable domain, in which reference TRBV9 and TRBJ2-1 provide the parts outside the CDR3, is DSGVTQTPKHLITATGQRVTLRCSPRSGDLSVYWYQQSLDQGLQFLIQYYNGEERAKGNILERFSAQQFPDLHSELNLSSLELGDSALYFCASSVTGSYDEQFFGPGTRLTVL.

The genes are TRBV2 and TRBJ2-7; the match to TRBD1 covers 7 bases. The CDR3 loop spans 17 amino acids. The trim removed 3 bases at V and 1 base at J, leaving 12 bases unmatched. The germline V gene has CDR1 SNHLY and CDR2 FYNNEI. This CDR3 reads CASSDQQDRFISYEQYF. Here the CDR3 DNA reads TGTGCCAGCAGTGATCAACAGGACAGGTTTATATCCTACGAGCAGTACTTC.

This clonotype was seen a handful of times. The chain couples TRBV7-2 to TRBJ2-4, with D unresolved. The CDR3 spans 13 residues. The germline CDR1 and CDR2 sequences are SGHTA and FQGNSA. V was shortened by 5 bases and J by 8 bases, with 13 bases between the two germline ends. This CDR3 is CASSPMSPDIQYF. The CDR3 DNA reads as TGTGCCAGCAGCCCAATGTCGCCGGACATTCAGTACTTC.

This chain links TRBV5-1 with TRBJ2-5; D is unresolved. Germline V gives CDR1 SGHRS, CDR2 YFSETQ. The CDR3 length is 13 residues. V lost 0 bases and J 1 base, leaving 4 bases between the germline ends. CDR3 DNA sequence: TGCGCCAGCAGCTTGGACCCCCAAGAGACCCAGTACTTC. As protein: CASSLDPQETQYF.

The CDR3 spells CASSPPGAAHNSPLHF. CDR3 in DNA: TGTGCCAGCAGCCCCCCGGGGGCCGCCCATAATTCACCCCTCCACTTT. The chain employs TRBV9 and TRBJ1-6, with D perhaps TRBD1 (6 bases). The CDR3 is 16 amino acids. Germline loops: CDR1 SGDLS, CDR2 YYNGEE. V gave up 4 bases and J gave up 5 bases, with 16 bases separating them.

Turning to this clonotype: It may be a read error: a sequence one base away is much more abundant. The chain combines TRBV20-1 with TRBJ2-5; D may match TRBD1 or TRBD2 (5 bases each). The CDR3 is 13 residues long. The ends were cut back, 4 bases at V and 4 bases at J, with 13 bases in the middle. CDR1 and CDR2 from the germline V gene are DFQATT and SNEGSKA (reference sequence). This CDR3 reads CSANPGAGETQYF. DNA of the CDR3: TGCAGTGCTAACCCCGGGGCAGGAGAGACCCAGTACTTC.

Note on this clonotype: The junction differs from germline at one of its ends, possibly a read error. The chain combines TRBV5-1 with TRBJ2-3; a weak D match, TRBD2 (5 bases). The CDR3 runs to 14 residues. CDR1 is SGHRS, CDR2 YFSETQ, per germline. The CDR3 nucleotides are TGCGCCAGCAGCTTGGTTTCTAGCATAGATACGCAGTATTTT. Its translation is CASSLVSSIDTQYF.

The V gene is TRBV29-1, the J gene TRBJ2-2; 7 bases match TRBD2. CDR1 is SQVTM, CDR2 ANQGSEA, per germline. The CDR3 is made up of 16 amino acids. CDR3 sequence: CGGQGGGGANTGELFF. The CDR3, as DNA: TGCGGGGGTCAGGGAGGCGGGGGTGCGAACACCGGGGAGCTGTTTTTT.

This clonotype has more than one count but fewer than ten. The rearrangement joins TRBV6-1 to TRBJ2-1; tentative D call: TRBD2 (6 bases). This CDR3 comprises 17 residues. Germline V gene sequence: CDR1 MNHNS, CDR2 SASEGT. Trimming removed 2 bases from V and 8 bases from J, with 22 bases in between. In DNA form, the CDR3 reads TGTGCCAGCAGTGAACTCCCGGGAGACAGACCAGTTCATGAGCAGTTCTTC. Translating gives CASSELPGDRPVHEQFF.

This chain joins TRBV5-1 and TRBJ1-5; the D gene is possibly TRBD1 (5 bases). Germline V gives CDR1 SGHRS, CDR2 YFSETQ. There are 15 residues in the CDR3. Deletions cut 0 bases from V and 4 bases from J, with 11 bases between. CDR3 nucleotides: TGCGCCAGCAGCTTGGAAGGGGCCCGGAATCAGCCCCAGCATTTT. Translating it yields CASSLEGARNQPQHF.

To note about this clonotype: A read error may account for a junction end that differs from germline. This rearrangement joins TRBV12-3 or TRBV12-4 to TRBJ1-2, with TRBD1 matching 9 bases. There are 16 residues in the CDR3. The chain's CDR3 is CASSLAHLRTGDGFTF. As DNA, the CDR3 is TGTGCCAGCAGTTTAGCCCACCTGCGGACAGGGGATGGCTTCACCTTC.

This sequence joins TRBV21-1 and TRBJ2-5. TRBV21-1 is a pseudogene segment. CDR3 length equals 12 residues. The CDR3 is CASTPHRGTQYF. The CDR3 region has the DNA TGTGCCAGCACTCCTCATCGGGGGACCCAGTACTTC.

This clonotype has only a few counts. The V gene is TRBV9, the J gene TRBJ2-7; 9 bases fit TRBD1. Germline V gene data show CDR1 as SGDLS and CDR2 as YYNGEE. J was trimmed by 0 bases and V by 3 bases; bases with no gene match: 4. The CDR3 contains 15 residues. DNA for the CDR3: TGTGCCAGCAGCGACGGACAGGGGATCTCCTACGAGCAGTACTTC. Protein product: CASSDGQGISYEQYF.